Below are 20 T cell receptor beta chains sequenced from a single sample in a study of cytomegalovirus exposure and HLA in healthy donors. PCR used 60 Vbeta primers and 13 Jbeta primers. Assay used: immunoSEQ multiplex PCR; TCRdb lists only in-frame clones, some missing. The sample contains 95,000 to 100,000 clones, about 80% of which appear only once. Sequenced material: PBMCs. These receptors all stem from a man between 40 and 49 years old in good health and CMV-seronegative.

This chain joins TRBV15 and TRBJ2-1; 12 positions match TRBD2. The trim removed 3 bases at V and 8 bases at J, leaving 11 bases unmatched. The CDR3 is 17 residues long. CDR1 is LNHNV and CDR2 is YYDKDF in the germline V gene (reference sequence). The CDR3 DNA sequence: TGTGCCACCAGCAGCGGACTAGCGGGGCCCGGGTTAGATGAGCAGTTCTTC. Its protein product is CATSSGLAGPGLDEQFF.

This clone occurred a few times. The chain employs TRBV4-1 and TRBJ2-2; D uncertain. V was clipped by 3 bases and J by 7 bases, with 6 bases between them. The CDR3 consists of 12 residues. The germline CDR1 and CDR2 sequences are MGHRA and YSYEKL. CDR3 residues: CASSQTLGELFF. The CDR3, as DNA: TGCGCCAGCAGCCAGACTCTCGGGGAGCTGTTTTTT.

This rearrangement joins TRBV9 to TRBJ2-5; TRBD2 matches at 7 bases. J gave up 0 bases and V 0 bases, and 17 bases lay outside the gene matches. The CDR3 is 20 residues long. CDR1 and CDR2 from the germline V gene are SGDLS and YYNGEE. The CDR3 bases are TGTGCCAGCAGCGTAGGGATCCTAGCGGCCCTTCCCAGGTACCAAGAGACCCAGTACTTC. This gives the protein CASSVGILAALPRYQETQYF.

CDR3: CASSGGGDRPFF. The DNA of the CDR3 is TGTGCCAGCAGCGGAGGGGGGGACCGACCTTTCTTT. The chain combines TRBV9 with TRBJ1-1; possible D gene TRBD1, 6 bases. V lost 3 bases, J lost 12 bases, and 15 bases lay in between. CDR1 and CDR2 (germline): SGDLS, YYNGEE. The CDR3 has 12 residues.

V usage is TRBV5-6 and J usage is TRBJ1-2; D gene unclear. The V end was cut by 0 bases, the J end by 4 bases, with 10 bases between. This CDR3 has 14 amino acids. Per germline, CDR1 SGHDT and CDR2 YYEEEE. The CDR3 nucleotides are TGTGCCAGCAGCTTGGCCATGGTCGGCTATGGCTACACCTTC. As protein: CASSLAMVGYGYTF.

This rearrangement joins TRBV9 to TRBJ1-2; 7 nucleotides align to TRBD1. J was trimmed by 4 bases and V by 5 bases; bases with no gene match: 11. Germline lookup yields CDR1 SGDLS and CDR2 YYNGEE. This CDR3 contains 15 residues. In nucleotides, the CDR3 is TGTGCCAGCAGTCAAACAGGGGCCCGAGGCTATGGCTACACCTTC. Its protein product is CASSQTGARGYGYTF.

This chain links TRBV30 with TRBJ1-2, with 10 bases aligning to TRBD1. The CDR3 is made up of 13 amino acids. CDR1 is GTSNPN and CDR2 is SVGIG in the germline V gene (reference sequence). The V segment lost 4 bases and the J segment 7 bases; nucleotides outside the gene matches: 6. CDR3 protein: CAWTRTGGLGYTF. DNA of the CDR3: TGTGCCTGGACCAGGACAGGGGGACTTGGCTACACCTTC.

The rearrangement links TRBV6-5 to TRBJ2-7; TRBD2 matches 7 bases. The CDR3 is 12 residues long. The ends lost 5 bases at V and 6 bases at J; junction bases unmatched: 4. The germline V gene encodes CDR1 MNHEY and CDR2 SVGAGI. CDR3 bases: TGTGCCAGCAGTAACATAGCGGGCGAGCAGTACTTC. Encoded protein: CASSNIAGEQYF.

This clone was seen a single time. The J gene is TRBJ2-7, the V gene TRBV5-6, with TRBD1 matching 10 bases. The V gene's germline CDR1 is SGHDT and CDR2 YYEEEE. J gave up 4 bases and V 3 bases, and 7 bases lay outside the gene matches. This CDR3 has 15 residues. The CDR3 nucleotides are TGTGCCAGCAGCTCCGACAGGGGGCCTAGGTACGAGCAGTACTTC. It yields the protein CASSSDRGPRYEQYF.

The V and J genes are TRBV6-1 and TRBJ2-7, with 9 bases fitting TRBD2. Germline trimming cut 6 bases from V and 2 bases from J; bases unmatched to any gene: 5. CDR1 is MNHNS, CDR2 SASEGT, per germline. The CDR3 is 14 amino acids. The CDR3 protein is CASRRGGEAYEQYF. Written as DNA, the CDR3 is TGTGCCAGCAGGCGGGGGGGAGAGGCCTACGAGCAGTACTTC.

This clone was observed once. The V and J genes are TRBV5-4 and TRBJ1-1; D is unclear. CDR3 length equals 15 residues. Looked up from germline, CDR1 is SGHNT and CDR2 is YYREEE (reference sequence). Trimming took 3 bases from V and 0 from J, leaving 12 bases between them. In DNA, the CDR3 is TGTGCCAGCAGCTCCGGGTTGTCCATGAACACTGAAGCTTTCTTT. It is translated as CASSSGLSMNTEAFF.

This clone has more than one count but fewer than ten. The chain uses TRBV7-2 and TRBJ2-1; TRBD1 aligns across 7 bases. This CDR3 region has 16 residues. Unmatched junction bases numbered 7, after V lost 3 bases and J lost 2 bases. The germline gives CDR1 SGHTA, CDR2 FQGNSA. The DNA for the CDR3 is TGTGCCAGCAGCTTGGCGACAGGGATCGCCTACAATGAGCAGTTCTTC. Translating gives CASSLATGIAYNEQFF.

The rearrangement joins TRBV2 to TRBJ2-2; D remains unclear. Germline values: CDR1 SNHLY, CDR2 FYNNEI. The V and J ends lost 5 bases and 0 bases respectively, with 16 bases between them. CDR3 size: 17 residues. The CDR3 sequence: CASSTPGKAPNTGELFF. In nucleotides, the CDR3 is TGTGCCAGCAGTACCCCAGGAAAGGCCCCGAACACCGGGGAGCTGTTTTTT.

The gene calls are TRBV6-1 and TRBJ1-1; weak D call: TRBD1 (5 bases). Germline assignment: CDR1 MNHNS and CDR2 SASEGT. The germline V and J ends were trimmed by 5 bases and 1 base, with 8 bases remaining between them. The CDR3 extends over 13 amino acids. CDR3 sequence: CASSIRENTEAFF. DNA of the CDR3: TGTGCCAGCAGTATCAGGGAGAACACTGAAGCTTTCTTT.

The CDR3 nucleotides are TGCGCCAGCAGTGAGTCAGCGAACACTGAAGCTTTCTTT. Translation gives CASSESANTEAFF. This sequence joins TRBV10-1 and TRBJ1-1; unclear D gene. The germline V and J ends were trimmed by 0 bases and 1 base, with 3 bases remaining between them. The CDR3 sequence is 13 residues long. The germline CDR1 and CDR2 sequences are WNHNN and SYGVQD (reference sequence).

This chain links TRBV7-9 with TRBJ2-5, with 8 bases aligning to TRBD2. This CDR3 spans 15 amino acids. Germline V CDR1 and CDR2: SEHNR, FQNEAQ (reference sequence). The V segment lost 4 bases and the J segment 1 base; nucleotides outside the gene matches: 5. The CDR3 reads CASSSHGLAQETQYF. In DNA, the CDR3 is TGTGCCAGCAGCTCCCATGGACTAGCCCAAGAGACCCAGTACTTC.

This clone was found once. V and J are TRBV6-1 and TRBJ1-5, with unresolved D. V dropped 8 bases and J dropped 3 bases, with 14 bases sitting between them. Germline V gene data show CDR1 as MNHNS and CDR2 as SASEGT. The CDR3 loop spans 14 amino acids. This CDR3 is CASRMPGNNQPQHF. The CDR3 nucleotides are TGTGCCAGCCGAATGCCGGGAAACAATCAGCCCCAGCATTTT.

The chain joins TRBV19 to TRBJ2-5, with 9 nucleotides matching TRBD1. Germline V gene lookup returns CDR1 LNHDA and CDR2 SQIVND (reference sequence). The CDR3 length is 13 residues. Unmatched junction bases numbered 2, after V lost 6 bases and J lost 3 bases. CDR3 sequence: CASRGQGKETQYF. CDR3 DNA sequence: TGTGCCAGTAGGGGACAGGGAAAAGAGACCCAGTACTTC.

The chain is built from TRBV11-1 and TRBJ2-5; 11 bases line up with TRBD1. TRBJ2-7 explains the end of the DNA better; the J call may be wrong. CDR1 is SGHAT and CDR2 is FQDESV in the germline V gene (reference sequence). CDR3 length: 15 amino acids. CDR3 sequence (DNA): TGTGCCAGCAGCTTCCCTGGGGGACAGGGGGACGAGCAGTACTTC. This translates into CASSFPGGQGDEQYF.

This clone was counted a single time. The genes are TRBV4-3 and TRBJ1-2, with D perhaps matching TRBD1 (5 bases). CDR1 is LGHNA and CDR2 is YSLEER in the germline V gene. This CDR3 comprises 14 residues. Between the trimmed V and J ends, which lost 0 bases and 6 bases, there was a span of 11 bases. CDR3 loop: CASSQDRRANGYTF. The DNA of the CDR3 is TGCGCCAGCAGCCAAGATCGCAGGGCCAATGGCTACACCTTC.